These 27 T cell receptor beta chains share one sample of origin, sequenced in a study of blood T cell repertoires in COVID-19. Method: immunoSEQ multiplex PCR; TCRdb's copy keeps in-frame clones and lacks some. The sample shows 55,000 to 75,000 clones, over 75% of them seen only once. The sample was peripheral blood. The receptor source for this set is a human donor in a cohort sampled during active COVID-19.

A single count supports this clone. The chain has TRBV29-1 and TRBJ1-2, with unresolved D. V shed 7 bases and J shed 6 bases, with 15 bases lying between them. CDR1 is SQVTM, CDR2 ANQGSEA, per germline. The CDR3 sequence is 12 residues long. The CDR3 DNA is TGCAGCGCCTTGGCTCCCGGGGATGGCTACACCTTC. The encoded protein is CSALAPGDGYTF.

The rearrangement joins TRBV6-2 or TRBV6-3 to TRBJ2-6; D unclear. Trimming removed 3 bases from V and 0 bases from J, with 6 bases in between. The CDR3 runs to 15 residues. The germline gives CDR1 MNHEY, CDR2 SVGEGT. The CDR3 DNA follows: TGTGCCAGCAGTTATGGCGGCTCTGGGGCCAACGTCCTGACTTTC. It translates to CASSYGGSGANVLTF.

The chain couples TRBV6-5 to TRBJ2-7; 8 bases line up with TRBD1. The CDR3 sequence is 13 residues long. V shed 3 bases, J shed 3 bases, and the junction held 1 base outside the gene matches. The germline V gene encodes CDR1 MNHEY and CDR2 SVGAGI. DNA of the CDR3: TGTGCCAGCAGTTATACAGGGGGCTACGAGCAGTACTTC. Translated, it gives CASSYTGGYEQYF.

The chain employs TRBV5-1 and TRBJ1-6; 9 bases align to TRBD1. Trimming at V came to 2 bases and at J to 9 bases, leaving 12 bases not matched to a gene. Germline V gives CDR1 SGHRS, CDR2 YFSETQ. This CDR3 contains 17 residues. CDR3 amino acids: CASSLETGQGPGSPLHF. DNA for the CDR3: TGCGCCAGCAGCTTAGAAACGGGACAGGGTCCAGGTTCACCCCTCCACTTT. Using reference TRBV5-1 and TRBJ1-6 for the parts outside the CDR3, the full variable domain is KAGVTQTPRYLIKTRGQQVTLSCSPISGHRSVSWYQQTPGQGLQFLFEYFSETQRNKGNFPGRFSGRQFSNSRSEMNVSTLELGDSALYLCASSLETGQGPGSPLHFGNGTRLTVT.

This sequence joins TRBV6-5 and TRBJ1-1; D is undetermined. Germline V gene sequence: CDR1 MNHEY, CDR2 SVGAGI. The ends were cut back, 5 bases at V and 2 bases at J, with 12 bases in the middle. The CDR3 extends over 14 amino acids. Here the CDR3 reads CASSPFLSNTEAFF. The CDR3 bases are TGTGCCAGCAGTCCCTTCCTAAGTAACACTGAAGCTTTCTTT.

DNA of the CDR3: TGTGCCAGTAGTCCCGCCGCCGGGGGCTACGAGCAGTACTTC. Translation gives CASSPAAGGYEQYF. V gene TRBV19 combines with J gene TRBJ2-7; the D gene is possibly TRBD2 (6 bases). Germline loops: CDR1 LNHDA, CDR2 SQIVND (reference sequence). The CDR3 has 14 amino acids. V lost 5 bases to trimming and J lost 3 bases, with 14 bases between them.

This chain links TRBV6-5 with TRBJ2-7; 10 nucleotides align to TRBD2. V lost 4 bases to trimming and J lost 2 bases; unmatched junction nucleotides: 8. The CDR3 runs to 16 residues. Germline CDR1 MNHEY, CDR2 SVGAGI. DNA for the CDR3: TGTGCCAGCAGTTCTCACCGGCTAGCGGGGGCCTACGAGCAGTACTTC. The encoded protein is CASSSHRLAGAYEQYF.

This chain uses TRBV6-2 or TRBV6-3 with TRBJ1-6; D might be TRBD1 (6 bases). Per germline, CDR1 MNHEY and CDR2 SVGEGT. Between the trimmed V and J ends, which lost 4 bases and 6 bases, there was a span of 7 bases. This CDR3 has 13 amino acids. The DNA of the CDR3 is TGTGCCAGCAGTTCACAGGGTAATTCACCCCTCCACTTT. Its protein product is CASSSQGNSPLHF.

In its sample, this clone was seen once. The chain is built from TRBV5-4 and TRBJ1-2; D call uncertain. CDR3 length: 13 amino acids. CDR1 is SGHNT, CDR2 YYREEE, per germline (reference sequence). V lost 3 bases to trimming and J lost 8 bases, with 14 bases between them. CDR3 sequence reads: CASSSAGLKGYTF. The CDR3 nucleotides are TGTGCCAGCAGCTCGGCGGGCCTAAAGGGCTACACCTTC. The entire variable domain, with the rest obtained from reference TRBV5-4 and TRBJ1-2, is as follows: ETGVTQSPTHLIKTRGQQVTLRCSSQSGHNTVSWYQQALGQGPQFIFQYYREEENGRGNFPPRFSGLQFPNYSSELNVNALELDDSALYLCASSSAGLKGYTFGSGTRLTVV.

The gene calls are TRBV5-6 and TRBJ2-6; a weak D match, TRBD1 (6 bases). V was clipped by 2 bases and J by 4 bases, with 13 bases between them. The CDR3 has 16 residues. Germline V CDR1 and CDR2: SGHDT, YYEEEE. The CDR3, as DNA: TGTGCCAGCAGCTTTCTGTGGGGGCCCGGGGCCAACGTCCTGACTTTC. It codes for CASSFLWGPGANVLTF.

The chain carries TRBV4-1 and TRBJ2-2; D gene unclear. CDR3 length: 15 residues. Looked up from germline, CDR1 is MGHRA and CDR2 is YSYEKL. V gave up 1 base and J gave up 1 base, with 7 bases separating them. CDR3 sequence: CASSQGQRNTGELFF. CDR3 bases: TGCGCCAGCAGCCAAGGACAAAGGAACACCGGGGAGCTGTTTTTT.

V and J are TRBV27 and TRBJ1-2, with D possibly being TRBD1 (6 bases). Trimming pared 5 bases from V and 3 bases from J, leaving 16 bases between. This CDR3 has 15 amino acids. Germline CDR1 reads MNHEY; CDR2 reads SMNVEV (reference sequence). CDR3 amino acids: CASSPIMGADYGYTF. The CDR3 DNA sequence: TGTGCCAGCAGTCCGATTATGGGGGCCGACTATGGCTACACCTTC.

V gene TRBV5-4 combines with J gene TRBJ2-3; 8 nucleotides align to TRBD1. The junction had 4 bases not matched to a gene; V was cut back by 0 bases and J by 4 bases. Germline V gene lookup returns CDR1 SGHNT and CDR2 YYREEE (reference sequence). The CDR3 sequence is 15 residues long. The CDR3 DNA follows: TGTGCCAGCAGCTTGGCGGGACAGGCCTCAGATACGCAGTATTTT. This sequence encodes CASSLAGQASDTQYF.

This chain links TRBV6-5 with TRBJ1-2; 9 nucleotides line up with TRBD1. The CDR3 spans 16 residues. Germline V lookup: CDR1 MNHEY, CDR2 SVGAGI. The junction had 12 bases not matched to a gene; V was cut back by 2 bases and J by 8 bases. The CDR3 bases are TGTGCCAGCAGTTACGCTTTCCGGGACAGGGAATTCGGCTACACCTTC. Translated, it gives CASSYAFRDREFGYTF.

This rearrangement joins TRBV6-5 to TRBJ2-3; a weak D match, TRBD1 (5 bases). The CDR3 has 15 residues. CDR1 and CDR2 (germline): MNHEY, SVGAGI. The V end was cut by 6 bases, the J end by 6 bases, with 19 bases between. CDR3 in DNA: TGTGCCAGCAGCGCATGGGGCGGTACCGCCGATACGCAGTATTTT. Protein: CASSAWGGTADTQYF.

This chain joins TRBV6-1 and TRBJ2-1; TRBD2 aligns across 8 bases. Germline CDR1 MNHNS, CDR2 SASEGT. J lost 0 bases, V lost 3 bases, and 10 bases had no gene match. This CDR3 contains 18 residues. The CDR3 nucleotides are TGTGCCAGCAGTGATAAACTAGCGGCCTTGCGCTCCTACAATGAGCAGTTCTTC. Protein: CASSDKLAALRSYNEQFF.

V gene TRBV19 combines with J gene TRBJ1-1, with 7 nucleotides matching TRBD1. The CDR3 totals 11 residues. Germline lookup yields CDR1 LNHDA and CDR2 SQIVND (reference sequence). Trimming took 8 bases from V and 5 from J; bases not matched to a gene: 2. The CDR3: CASSRGTEAFF. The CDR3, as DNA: TGTGCCAGTTCCAGGGGGACTGAAGCTTTCTTT.

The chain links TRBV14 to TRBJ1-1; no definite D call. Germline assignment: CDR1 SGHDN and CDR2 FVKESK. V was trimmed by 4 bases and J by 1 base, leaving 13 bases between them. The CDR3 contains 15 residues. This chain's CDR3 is CASSRYRSQNTEAFF. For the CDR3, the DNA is TGTGCCAGCAGCCGGTACAGATCTCAGAACACTGAAGCTTTCTTT. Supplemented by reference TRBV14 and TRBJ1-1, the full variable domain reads EAGVTQFPSHSVIEKGQTVTLRCDPISGHDNLYWYRRVMGKEIKFLLHFVKESKQDESGMPNNRFLAERTGGTYSTLKVQPAELEDSGVYFCASSRYRSQNTEAFFGQGTRLTVV.

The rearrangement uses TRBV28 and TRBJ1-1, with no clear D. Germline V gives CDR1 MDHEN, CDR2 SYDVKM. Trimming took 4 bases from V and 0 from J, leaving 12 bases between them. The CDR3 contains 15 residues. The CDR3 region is CASSSYGEMNTEAFF. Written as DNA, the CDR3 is TGTGCCAGCAGTTCTTACGGAGAAATGAACACTGAAGCTTTCTTT.

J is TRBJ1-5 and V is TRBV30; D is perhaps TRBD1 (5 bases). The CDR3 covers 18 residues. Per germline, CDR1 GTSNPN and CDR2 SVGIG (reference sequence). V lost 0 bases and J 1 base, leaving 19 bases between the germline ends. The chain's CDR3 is CAWSVGLGRSASNQPQHF. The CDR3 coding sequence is TGTGCCTGGAGTGTAGGTTTGGGGCGTTCGGCCAGCAATCAGCCCCAGCATTTT.

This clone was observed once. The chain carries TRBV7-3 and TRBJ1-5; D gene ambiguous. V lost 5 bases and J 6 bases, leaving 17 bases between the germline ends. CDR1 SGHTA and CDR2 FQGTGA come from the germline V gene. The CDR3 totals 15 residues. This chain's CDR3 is CASSPPAGGSQPQHF. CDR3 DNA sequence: TGTGCCAGCAGCCCCCCCGCAGGAGGGAGTCAGCCCCAGCATTTT. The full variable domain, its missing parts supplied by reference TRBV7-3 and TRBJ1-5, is GAGVSQTPSNKVTEKGKYVELRCDPISGHTALYWYRQSLGQGPEFLIYFQGTGAADDSGLPNDRFFAVRPEGSVSTLKIQRTERGDSAVYLCASSPPAGGSQPQHFGDGTRLSIL.

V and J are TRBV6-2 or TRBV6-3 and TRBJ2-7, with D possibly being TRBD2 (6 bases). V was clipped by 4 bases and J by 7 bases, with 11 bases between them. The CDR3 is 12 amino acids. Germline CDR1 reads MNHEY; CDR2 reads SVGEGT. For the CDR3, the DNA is TGTGCCAGCAGTTCGCGTGGGAGGGAGCAGTACTTC. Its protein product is CASSSRGREQYF.

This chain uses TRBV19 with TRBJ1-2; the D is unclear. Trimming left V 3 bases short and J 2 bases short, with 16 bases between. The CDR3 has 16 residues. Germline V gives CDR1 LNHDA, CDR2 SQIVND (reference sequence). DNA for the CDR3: TGTGCCAGTAGTATCTCAGTTAGGAGCTACAACTATGGCTACACCTTC. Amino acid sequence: CASSISVRSYNYGYTF.

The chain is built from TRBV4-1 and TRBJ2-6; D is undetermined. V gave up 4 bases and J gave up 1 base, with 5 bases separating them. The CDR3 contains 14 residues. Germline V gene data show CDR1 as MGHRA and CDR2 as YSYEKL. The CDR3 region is CASSPLSGANVLTF. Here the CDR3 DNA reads TGCGCCAGCAGCCCACTATCTGGGGCCAACGTCCTGACTTTC.

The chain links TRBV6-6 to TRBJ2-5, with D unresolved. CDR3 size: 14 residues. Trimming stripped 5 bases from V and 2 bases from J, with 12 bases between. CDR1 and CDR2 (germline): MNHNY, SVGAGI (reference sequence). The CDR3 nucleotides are TGTGCCAGCAGTCAATTAGCAGTTCAAGAGACCCAGTACTTC. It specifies CASSQLAVQETQYF.

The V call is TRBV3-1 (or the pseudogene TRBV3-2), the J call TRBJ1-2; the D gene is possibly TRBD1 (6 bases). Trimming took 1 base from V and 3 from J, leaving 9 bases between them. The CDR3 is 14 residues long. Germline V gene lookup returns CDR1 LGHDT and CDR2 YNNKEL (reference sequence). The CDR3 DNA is TGTGCCAGCAGCCAAGTGGGGGGGCACTATGGCTACACCTTC. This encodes CASSQVGGHYGYTF.

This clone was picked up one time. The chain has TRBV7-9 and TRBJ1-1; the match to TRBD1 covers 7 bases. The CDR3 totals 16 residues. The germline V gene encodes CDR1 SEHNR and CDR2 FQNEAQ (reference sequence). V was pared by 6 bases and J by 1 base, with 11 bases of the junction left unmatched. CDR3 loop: CASRPNWDRANTEAFF. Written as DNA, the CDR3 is TGTGCCAGCAGACCTAATTGGGACAGAGCGAACACTGAAGCTTTCTTT.